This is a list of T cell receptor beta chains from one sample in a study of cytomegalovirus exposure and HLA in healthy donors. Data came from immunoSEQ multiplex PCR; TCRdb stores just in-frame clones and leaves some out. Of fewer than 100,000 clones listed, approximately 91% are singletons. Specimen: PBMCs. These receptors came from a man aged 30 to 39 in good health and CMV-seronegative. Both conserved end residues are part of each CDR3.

CASSQPLEGSYEQYF TRBV4-2
CASSRTGGSYEQYF TRBV6-5
CASSWGTGDSNQPQHF TRBV5-8
CASSPGATNEKLFF TRBV28
CASSPANPGQGGSSSYNEQFF TRBV18
CASSAQGDQPQHF TRBV6-1
CASSLGSGVGEAFF TRBV5-6
CASSWEYLSPDTQYF TRBV5-5
CASSLSLGGIFLQGASFF TRBV28
CASSTPGRLQETQYF TRBV19
CASMRTGSADTRYF TRBV6-1
CASSRQPNNSPLHF TRBV19
CASRFRGSSYNSPLHF TRBV28
CASTLYFRTGGTEAFF TRBV19
CASSAQGLAQYF TRBV28
CASSPKGQDTGELFF TRBV18
CASSTLIGTSGRAGEYEQYF TRBV19
CAWRSRALAGVGREQYF TRBV30
CASSGQGTDTQYF TRBV6-1
CASSLEGGDEQFF TRBV19
CASSGSLGRGNTIYF TRBV2
CASSLVPAGAADTQYF TRBV5-1
CASSPFGRGWNSPLHF TRBV19
CASIRTRKWETQYF TRBV6-1
CASSTGGEAGFHQPQHF TRBV9
CASSLGTVEAFF TRBV5-6
CASSEEETRYDQPQHF TRBV6-1
CASAKPGMNTEAFF TRBV27
CASSFSRAELFF TRBV19
CATSAGGLKLNEQFF TRBV15
CASSSVSPEQGITGELFF TRBV11-3
CASSSRPLLAGGYNEQFF TRBV27
CATSREGAGVGNTIYF TRBV15
CASSMGDSRTGELFF TRBV19
CASQWRNTEAFF TRBV2
CASSPGVNYGNTIYF TRBV6-1
CASSTGTGVGPSTDTQYF TRBV5-1
CASSNSGLAGGPAGANVLTF TRBV19
CASSLLRDEQFF TRBV2
CASSIDRDTEAFF TRBV19